This T cell receptor (beta chain) was identified in a study of vaccination effects on CD4 cells after COVID-19. The V end lost 3 bases, the J end lost 9 bases, and 13 bases lay between the germline ends. The CDR3 runs 13 residues. Germline values: CDR1 SGHNT, CDR2 YYREEE (reference sequence). As for this clone: Its antigen remains unknown.

The method was immunoSEQ multiplex PCR; TCRdb's version includes in-frame clones alone and lacks a portion of them. The sample includes some 61,000 clones, 76% of them seen just once. Sequencing in the ViraFEST assay came after antigen-specific CD4+ T cells had been expanded with viral peptide pools, which were used to stimulate PBMC. Isolation of CD4+ T cells took place after approximately ten days of culture. Either the BNT162b2 or mRNA-1273 vaccine was given to participants in two doses. Nucleocapsid antibodies stayed negative before and after vaccination, showing no earlier SARS-CoV-2 infection.

Source: CD4+ T cells from PBMCs cultured with HCoV-OC43 spike peptides, taken after COVID-19 vaccination. Subset in this sample: HCoV-OC43 spike overlapping peptide pool stimulation. The chain carries TRBV5-4 and TRBJ2-4, with D possibly matching TRBD1 (5 bases). The source is a human donor who received a COVID-19 vaccine. The CDR3 DNA reads as TGTGCCAGCAGCTCATTGGGGCTGGCCATTCAGTACTTC. Amino acid sequence: CASSSLGLAIQYF.